What follows is one T cell receptor beta chain and its context. Its antigen remains unknown. Assay: immunoSEQ multiplex PCR; the TCRdb copy retains only in-frame clones and omits some. This sample carries tens of thousands of clones, roughly 84% of them seen once, and the ten largest clones take 11%. This entry belongs to a study of T cell responses to AZD1222 COVID-19 vaccine. Overall study results and limits: Reportedly, close to half of spike-specific TCRs are directed against unmutated variant regions.

The source material was peripheral blood, sampled on day 0 of AZD1222 vaccination. The clonotype comes from an adult in good health.

The CDR3 here is CASSITEQPGNTIYF. CDR3 coding DNA: TGTGCCAGTAGTATAACAGAACAGCCTGGAAACACCATATATTTT. The V and J genes are TRBV19 and TRBJ1-3; unclear D gene. V was clipped by 2 bases and J by 2 bases, with 10 bases between them. This CDR3 region has 15 residues. The germline V gene encodes CDR1 LNHDA and CDR2 SQIVND (reference sequence).